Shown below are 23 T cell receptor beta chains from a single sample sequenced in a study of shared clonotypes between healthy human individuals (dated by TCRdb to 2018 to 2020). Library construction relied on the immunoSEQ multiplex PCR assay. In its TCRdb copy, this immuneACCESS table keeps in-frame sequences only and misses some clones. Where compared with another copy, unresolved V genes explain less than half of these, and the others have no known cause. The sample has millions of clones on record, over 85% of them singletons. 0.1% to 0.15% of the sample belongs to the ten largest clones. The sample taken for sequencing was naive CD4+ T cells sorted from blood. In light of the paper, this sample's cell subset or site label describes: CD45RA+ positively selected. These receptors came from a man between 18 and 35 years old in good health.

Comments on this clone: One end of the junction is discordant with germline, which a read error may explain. CDR3 amino acids: CAGVKTYGDTIYF. The CDR3 DNA reads as TGTGCGGGGGTTAAGACCTATGGAGACACCATATATTTT. The rearrangement links TRBV6-1 to TRBJ1-3; possibly TRBD1 for D (5 bases). Germline CDR1 and CDR2: MNHNS and SASEGT. This CDR3 has 13 amino acids.

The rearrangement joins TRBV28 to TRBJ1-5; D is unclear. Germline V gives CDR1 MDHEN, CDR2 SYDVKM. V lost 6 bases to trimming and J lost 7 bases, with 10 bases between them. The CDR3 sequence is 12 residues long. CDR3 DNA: TGTGCCAGCAGCCCACCCCCACAGCCCCAGCATTTT. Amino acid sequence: CASSPPPQPQHF.

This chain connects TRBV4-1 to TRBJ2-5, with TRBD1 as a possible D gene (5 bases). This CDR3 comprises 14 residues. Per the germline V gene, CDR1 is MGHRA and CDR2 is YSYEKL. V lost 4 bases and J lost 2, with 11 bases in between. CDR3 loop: CASSLLGLQETQYF. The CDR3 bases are TGCGCCAGCAGCCTCCTGGGGCTTCAAGAGACCCAGTACTTC.

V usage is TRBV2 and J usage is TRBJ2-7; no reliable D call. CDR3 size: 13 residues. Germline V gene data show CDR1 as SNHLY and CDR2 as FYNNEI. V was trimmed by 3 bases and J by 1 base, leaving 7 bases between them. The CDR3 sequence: CASSEGFSYEQYF. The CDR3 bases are TGTGCCAGCAGTGAGGGGTTTTCCTACGAGCAGTACTTC.

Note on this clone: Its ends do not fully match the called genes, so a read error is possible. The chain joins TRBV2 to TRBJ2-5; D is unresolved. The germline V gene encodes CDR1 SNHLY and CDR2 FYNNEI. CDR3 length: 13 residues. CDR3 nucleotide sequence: TGTGCCACCAGTGGGTCAGTTCAAGAGACCCAGTACTTC. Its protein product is CATSGSVQETQYF.

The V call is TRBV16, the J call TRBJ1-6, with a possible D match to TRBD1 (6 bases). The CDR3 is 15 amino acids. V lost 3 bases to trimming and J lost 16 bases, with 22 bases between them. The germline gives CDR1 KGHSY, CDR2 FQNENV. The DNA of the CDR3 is TGTGCCAGCAGCCAGCTGGGGGGCAGCCTGTCAATTCTCCACTTT. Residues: CASSQLGGSLSILHF.

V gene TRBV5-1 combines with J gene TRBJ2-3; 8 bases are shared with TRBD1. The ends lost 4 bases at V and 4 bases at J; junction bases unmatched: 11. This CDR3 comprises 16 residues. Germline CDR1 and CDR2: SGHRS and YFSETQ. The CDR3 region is CASSRETGVFPDTQYF. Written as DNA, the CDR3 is TGCGCCAGCAGCCGCGAGACAGGGGTGTTCCCAGATACGCAGTATTTT.

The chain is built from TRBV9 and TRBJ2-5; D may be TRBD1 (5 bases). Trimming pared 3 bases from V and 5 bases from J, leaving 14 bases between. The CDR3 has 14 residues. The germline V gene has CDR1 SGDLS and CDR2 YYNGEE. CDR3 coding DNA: TGTGCCAGCAGCGCCCTAGGGGCGGTGGAGACCCAGTACTTC. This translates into CASSALGAVETQYF.

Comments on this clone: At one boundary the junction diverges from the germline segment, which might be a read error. CDR3 loop: CASSQEAGIGYTF. For the CDR3, the DNA is TGCGCCAGCAGCCAAGAAGCAGGGATTGGCTACACCTTC. The chain has TRBV5-4 and TRBJ1-2; D might be TRBD1 (5 bases). The length of the CDR3 is 13 residues. CDR1 and CDR2 from the germline V gene are SGHNT and YYREEE (reference sequence). Looking up the rest from reference TRBV5-4 and TRBJ1-2 gives the full variable domain: ETGVTQSPTHLIKTRGQQVTLRCSSQSGHNTVSWYQQALGQGPQFIFQYYREEENGRGNFPPRFSGLQFPNYSSELNVNALELDDSALYLCASSQEAGIGYTFGSGTRLTVV.

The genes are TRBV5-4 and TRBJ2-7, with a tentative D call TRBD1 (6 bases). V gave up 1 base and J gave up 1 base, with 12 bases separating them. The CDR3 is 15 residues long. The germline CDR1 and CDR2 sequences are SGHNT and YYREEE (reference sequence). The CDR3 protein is CASSLSGGRSYEQYF. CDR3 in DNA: TGTGCCAGCAGCTTGAGTGGGGGCCGTTCCTACGAGCAGTACTTC.

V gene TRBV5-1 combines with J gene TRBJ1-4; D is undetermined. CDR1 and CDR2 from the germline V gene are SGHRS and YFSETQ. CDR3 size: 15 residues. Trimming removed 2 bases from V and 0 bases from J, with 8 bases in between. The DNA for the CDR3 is TGCGCCAGCAGCTTTAGAGCAGCAACTAATGAAAAACTGTTTTTT. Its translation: CASSFRAATNEKLFF.

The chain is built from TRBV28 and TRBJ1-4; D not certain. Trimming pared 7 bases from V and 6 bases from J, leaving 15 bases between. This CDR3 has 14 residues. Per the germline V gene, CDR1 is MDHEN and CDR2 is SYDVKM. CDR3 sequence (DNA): TGTGCCAGCATCGGTAATCGCCGGGATGAAAAACTGTTTTTT. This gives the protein CASIGNRRDEKLFF.

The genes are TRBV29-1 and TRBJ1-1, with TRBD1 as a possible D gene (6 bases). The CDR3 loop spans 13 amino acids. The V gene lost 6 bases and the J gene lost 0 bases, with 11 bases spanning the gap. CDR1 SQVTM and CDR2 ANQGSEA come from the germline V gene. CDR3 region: CSVTGNLNTEAFF. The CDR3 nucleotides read TGCAGCGTCACAGGGAATTTGAACACTGAAGCTTTCTTT.

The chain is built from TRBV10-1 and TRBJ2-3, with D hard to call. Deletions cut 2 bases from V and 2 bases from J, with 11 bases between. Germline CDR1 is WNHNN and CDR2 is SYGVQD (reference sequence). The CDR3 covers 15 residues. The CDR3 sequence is CASSERRSTTDTQYF. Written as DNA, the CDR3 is TGCGCCAGCAGTGAGCGAAGGTCGACCACAGATACGCAGTATTTT.

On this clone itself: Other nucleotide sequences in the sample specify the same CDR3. In DNA, the CDR3 is TGCAGCGTTAGACAGGGGGCGTCCGATACGCAGTATTTT. It yields the protein CSVRQGASDTQYF. The chain employs TRBV29-1 and TRBJ2-3, with TRBD1 matching over 10 bases. Germline V lookup: CDR1 SQVTM, CDR2 ANQGSEA. The CDR3 is 13 residues long. The J segment lost 6 bases and the V segment lost 5 bases, leaving 5 bases of the junction unmatched.

CDR3 coding DNA: TGTGCCAGCAGGCGACAGGGGACCTCGAACACTGAAGCTTTCTTT. It codes for CASRRQGTSNTEAFF. V is TRBV5-5 and J is TRBJ1-1, with 8 bases lining up with TRBD1. Germline CDR1 is SGHKS and CDR2 is YYEKEE (reference sequence). CDR3 length: 15 residues. Losses at the gene ends were 5 bases for V and 1 base for J; bases not matched to a gene: 7.

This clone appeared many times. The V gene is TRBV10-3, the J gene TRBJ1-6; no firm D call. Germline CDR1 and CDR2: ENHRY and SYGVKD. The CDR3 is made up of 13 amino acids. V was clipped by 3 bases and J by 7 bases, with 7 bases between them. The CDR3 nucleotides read TGTGCCATCAGTGACGGTTCCAATTCACCCCTCCACTTT. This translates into CAISDGSNSPLHF.

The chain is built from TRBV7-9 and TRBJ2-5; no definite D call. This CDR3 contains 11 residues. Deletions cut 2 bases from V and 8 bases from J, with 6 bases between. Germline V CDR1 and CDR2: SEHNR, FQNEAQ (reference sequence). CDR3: CASSLHPTQYF. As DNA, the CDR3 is TGTGCCAGCAGCTTACACCCTACCCAGTACTTC.

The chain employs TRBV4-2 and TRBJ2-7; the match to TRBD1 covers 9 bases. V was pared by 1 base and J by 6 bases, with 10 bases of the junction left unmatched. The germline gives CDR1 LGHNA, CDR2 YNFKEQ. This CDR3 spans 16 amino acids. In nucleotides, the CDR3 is TGTGCCAGCAGCCAAGGTCGGACAGGGGTTAATGGCGAGCAGTACTTC. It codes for CASSQGRTGVNGEQYF.

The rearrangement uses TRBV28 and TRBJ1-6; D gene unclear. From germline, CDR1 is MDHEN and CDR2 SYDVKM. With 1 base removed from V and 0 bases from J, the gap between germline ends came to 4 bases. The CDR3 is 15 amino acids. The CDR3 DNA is TGTGCCAGCAGTTTATCATCCTCCTATAATTCACCCCTCCACTTT. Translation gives CASSLSSSYNSPLHF.

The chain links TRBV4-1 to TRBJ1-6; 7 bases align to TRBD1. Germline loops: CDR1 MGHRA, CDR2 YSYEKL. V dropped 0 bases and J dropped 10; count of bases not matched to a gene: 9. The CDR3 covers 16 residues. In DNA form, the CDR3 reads TGCGCCAGCAGCCAAGAAGGCCAGGGGGGGTTCTCACCCCTCCACTTT. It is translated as CASSQEGQGGFSPLHF.

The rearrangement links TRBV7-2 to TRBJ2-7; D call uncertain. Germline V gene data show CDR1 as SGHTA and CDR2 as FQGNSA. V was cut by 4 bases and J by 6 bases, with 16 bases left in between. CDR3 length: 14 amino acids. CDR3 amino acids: CASSWARRQPEQYF. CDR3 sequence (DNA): TGTGCCAGCAGCTGGGCGCGACGGCAACCCGAGCAGTACTTC. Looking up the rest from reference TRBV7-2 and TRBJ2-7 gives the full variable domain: GAGVSQSPSNKVTEKGKDVELRCDPISGHTALYWYRQSLGQGLEFLIYFQGNSAPDKSGLPSDRFSAERTGGSVSTLTIQRTQQEDSAVYLCASSWARRQPEQYFGPGTRLTVT.

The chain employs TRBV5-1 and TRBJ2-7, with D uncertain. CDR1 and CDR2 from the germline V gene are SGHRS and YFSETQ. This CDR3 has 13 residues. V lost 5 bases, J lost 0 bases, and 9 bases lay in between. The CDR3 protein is CASSPVSSYEQYF. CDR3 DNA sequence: TGCGCCAGCAGTCCGGTAAGCTCCTACGAGCAGTACTTC.